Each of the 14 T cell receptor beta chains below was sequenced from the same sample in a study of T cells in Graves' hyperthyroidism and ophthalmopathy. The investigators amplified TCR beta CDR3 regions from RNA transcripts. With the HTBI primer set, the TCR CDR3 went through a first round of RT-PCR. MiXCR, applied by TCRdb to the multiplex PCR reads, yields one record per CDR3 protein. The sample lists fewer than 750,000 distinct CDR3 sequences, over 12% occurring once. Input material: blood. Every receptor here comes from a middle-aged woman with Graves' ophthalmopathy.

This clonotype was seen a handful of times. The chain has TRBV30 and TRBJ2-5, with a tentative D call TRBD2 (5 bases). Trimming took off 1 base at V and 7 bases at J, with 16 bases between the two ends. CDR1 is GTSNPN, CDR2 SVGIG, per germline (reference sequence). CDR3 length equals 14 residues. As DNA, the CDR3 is TGTGCCTGGAGTGGGGGTCGGGGTTTGGTGACCCAGTACTTC. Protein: CAWSGGRGLVTQYF. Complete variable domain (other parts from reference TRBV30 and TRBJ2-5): SQTIHQWPATLVQPVGSPLSLECTVEGTSNPNLYWYRQAAGRGLQLLFYSVGIGQISSEVPQNLSASRPQDRQFILSSKKLLLSDSGFYLCAWSGGRGLVTQYFGPGTRLLVL.

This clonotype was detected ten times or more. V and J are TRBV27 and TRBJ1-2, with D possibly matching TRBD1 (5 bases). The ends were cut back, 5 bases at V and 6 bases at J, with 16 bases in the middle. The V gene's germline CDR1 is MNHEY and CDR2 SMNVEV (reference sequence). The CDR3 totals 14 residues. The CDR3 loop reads CASSPSGPQNGYTF. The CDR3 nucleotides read TGTGCCAGCAGTCCCTCGGGACCACAGAATGGCTACACCTTC.

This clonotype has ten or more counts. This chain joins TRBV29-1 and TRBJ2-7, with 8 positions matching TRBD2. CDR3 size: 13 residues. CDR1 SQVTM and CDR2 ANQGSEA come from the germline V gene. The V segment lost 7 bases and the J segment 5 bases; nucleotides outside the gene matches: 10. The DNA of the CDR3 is TGCAGCGCCACTAGCGGAGTCATCCACGAGCAGTACTTC. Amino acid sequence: CSATSGVIHEQYF.

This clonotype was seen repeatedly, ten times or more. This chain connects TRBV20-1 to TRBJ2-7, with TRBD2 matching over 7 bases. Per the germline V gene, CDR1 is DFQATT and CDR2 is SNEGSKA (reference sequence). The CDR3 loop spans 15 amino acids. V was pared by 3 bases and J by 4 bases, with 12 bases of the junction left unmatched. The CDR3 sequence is CSARAGTQGGYEQYF. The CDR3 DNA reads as TGCAGTGCTAGGGCCGGAACCCAGGGAGGGTACGAGCAGTACTTC.

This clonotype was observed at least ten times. The DNA of the CDR3 is TGTGCCAGCAGCTCGGTAGGTCGGAACACTGAAGCTTTCTTT. It is translated as CASSSVGRNTEAFF. This chain uses TRBV7-9 with TRBJ1-1; D remains ambiguous. The CDR3 is made up of 14 amino acids. V lost 4 bases and J lost 1, with 10 bases in between. Looked up from germline, CDR1 is SEHNR and CDR2 is FQNEAQ (reference sequence).

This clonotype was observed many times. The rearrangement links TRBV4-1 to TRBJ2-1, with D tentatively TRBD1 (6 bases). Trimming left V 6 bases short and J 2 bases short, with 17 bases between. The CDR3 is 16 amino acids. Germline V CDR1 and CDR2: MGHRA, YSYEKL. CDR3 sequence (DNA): TGCGCCAGCAGTTCCACCGACAGGTTACCCTACAATGAGCAGTTCTTC. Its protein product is CASSSTDRLPYNEQFF.

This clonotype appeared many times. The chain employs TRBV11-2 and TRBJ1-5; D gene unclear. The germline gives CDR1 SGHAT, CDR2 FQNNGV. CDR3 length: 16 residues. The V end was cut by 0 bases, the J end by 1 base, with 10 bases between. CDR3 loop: CASSLDWVGSNQPQHF. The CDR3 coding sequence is TGTGCCAGCAGCTTAGATTGGGTGGGGAGCAATCAGCCCCAGCATTTT.

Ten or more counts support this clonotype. CDR3 loop: CSATVQETQYF. As DNA, the CDR3 is TGCAGTGCCACAGTCCAAGAGACCCAGTACTTC. V is TRBV20-1 and J is TRBJ2-5; D gene ambiguous. This CDR3 contains 11 residues. V shed 6 bases and J shed 1 base, with 6 bases lying between them. CDR1 and CDR2 from the germline V gene are DFQATT and SNEGSKA (reference sequence).

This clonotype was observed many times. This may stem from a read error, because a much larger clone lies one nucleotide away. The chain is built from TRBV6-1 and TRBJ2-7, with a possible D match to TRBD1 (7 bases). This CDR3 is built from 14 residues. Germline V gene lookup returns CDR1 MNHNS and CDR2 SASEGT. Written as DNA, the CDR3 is TGTGCCAGCAAATCGACAGGGTACGGGAGCGAGCGGTACTTC. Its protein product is CASKSTGYGSERYF.

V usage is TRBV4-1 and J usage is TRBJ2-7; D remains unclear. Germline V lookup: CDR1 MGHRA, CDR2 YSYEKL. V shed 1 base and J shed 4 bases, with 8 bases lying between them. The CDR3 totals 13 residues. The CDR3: CASSQALGYEQYF. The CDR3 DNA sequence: TGCGCCAGCAGCCAAGCCCTAGGGTACGAGCAGTACTTC.

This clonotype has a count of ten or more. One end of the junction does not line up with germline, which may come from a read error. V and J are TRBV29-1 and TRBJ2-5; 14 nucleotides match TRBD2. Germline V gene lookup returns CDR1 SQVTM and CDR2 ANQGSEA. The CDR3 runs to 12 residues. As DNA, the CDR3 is TGCAGCGCGGGACTAGCGGGAGAGAGCCAGTACTTC. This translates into CSAGLAGESQYF.

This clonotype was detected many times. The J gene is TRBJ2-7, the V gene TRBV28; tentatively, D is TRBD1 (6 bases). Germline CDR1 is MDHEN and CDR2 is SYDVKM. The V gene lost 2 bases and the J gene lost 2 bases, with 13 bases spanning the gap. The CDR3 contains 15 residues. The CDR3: CASSLAPGATYEQYF. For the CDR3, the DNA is TGTGCCAGCAGTTTAGCCCCAGGGGCAACCTACGAGCAGTACTTC. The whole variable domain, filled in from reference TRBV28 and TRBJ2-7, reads DVKVTQSSRYLVKRTGEKVFLECVQDMDHENMFWYRQDPGLGLRLIYFSYDVKMKEKGDIPEGYSVSREKKERFSLILESASTNQTSMYLCASSLAPGATYEQYFGPGTRLTVT.

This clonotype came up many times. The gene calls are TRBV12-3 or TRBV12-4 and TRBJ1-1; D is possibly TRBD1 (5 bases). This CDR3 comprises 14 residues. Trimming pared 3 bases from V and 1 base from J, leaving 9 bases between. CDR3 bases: TGTGCCAGCAGTTTCCGGGACCCGAACACTGAAGCTTTCTTT. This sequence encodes CASSFRDPNTEAFF.

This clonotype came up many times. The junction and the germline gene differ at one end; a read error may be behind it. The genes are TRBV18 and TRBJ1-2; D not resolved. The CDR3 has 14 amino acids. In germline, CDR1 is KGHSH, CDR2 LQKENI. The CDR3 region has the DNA TGTGCCAGCTCGCCTAACGGGGTTAACGATGGCTACACCTTC. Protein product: CASSPNGVNDGYTF. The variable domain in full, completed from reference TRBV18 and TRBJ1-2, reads NAGVMQNPRHLVRRRGQEARLRCSPMKGHSHVYWYRQLPEEGLKFMVYLQKENIIDESGMPKERFSAEFPKEGPSILRIQQVVRGDSAAYFCASSPNGVNDGYTFGSGTRLTVV.